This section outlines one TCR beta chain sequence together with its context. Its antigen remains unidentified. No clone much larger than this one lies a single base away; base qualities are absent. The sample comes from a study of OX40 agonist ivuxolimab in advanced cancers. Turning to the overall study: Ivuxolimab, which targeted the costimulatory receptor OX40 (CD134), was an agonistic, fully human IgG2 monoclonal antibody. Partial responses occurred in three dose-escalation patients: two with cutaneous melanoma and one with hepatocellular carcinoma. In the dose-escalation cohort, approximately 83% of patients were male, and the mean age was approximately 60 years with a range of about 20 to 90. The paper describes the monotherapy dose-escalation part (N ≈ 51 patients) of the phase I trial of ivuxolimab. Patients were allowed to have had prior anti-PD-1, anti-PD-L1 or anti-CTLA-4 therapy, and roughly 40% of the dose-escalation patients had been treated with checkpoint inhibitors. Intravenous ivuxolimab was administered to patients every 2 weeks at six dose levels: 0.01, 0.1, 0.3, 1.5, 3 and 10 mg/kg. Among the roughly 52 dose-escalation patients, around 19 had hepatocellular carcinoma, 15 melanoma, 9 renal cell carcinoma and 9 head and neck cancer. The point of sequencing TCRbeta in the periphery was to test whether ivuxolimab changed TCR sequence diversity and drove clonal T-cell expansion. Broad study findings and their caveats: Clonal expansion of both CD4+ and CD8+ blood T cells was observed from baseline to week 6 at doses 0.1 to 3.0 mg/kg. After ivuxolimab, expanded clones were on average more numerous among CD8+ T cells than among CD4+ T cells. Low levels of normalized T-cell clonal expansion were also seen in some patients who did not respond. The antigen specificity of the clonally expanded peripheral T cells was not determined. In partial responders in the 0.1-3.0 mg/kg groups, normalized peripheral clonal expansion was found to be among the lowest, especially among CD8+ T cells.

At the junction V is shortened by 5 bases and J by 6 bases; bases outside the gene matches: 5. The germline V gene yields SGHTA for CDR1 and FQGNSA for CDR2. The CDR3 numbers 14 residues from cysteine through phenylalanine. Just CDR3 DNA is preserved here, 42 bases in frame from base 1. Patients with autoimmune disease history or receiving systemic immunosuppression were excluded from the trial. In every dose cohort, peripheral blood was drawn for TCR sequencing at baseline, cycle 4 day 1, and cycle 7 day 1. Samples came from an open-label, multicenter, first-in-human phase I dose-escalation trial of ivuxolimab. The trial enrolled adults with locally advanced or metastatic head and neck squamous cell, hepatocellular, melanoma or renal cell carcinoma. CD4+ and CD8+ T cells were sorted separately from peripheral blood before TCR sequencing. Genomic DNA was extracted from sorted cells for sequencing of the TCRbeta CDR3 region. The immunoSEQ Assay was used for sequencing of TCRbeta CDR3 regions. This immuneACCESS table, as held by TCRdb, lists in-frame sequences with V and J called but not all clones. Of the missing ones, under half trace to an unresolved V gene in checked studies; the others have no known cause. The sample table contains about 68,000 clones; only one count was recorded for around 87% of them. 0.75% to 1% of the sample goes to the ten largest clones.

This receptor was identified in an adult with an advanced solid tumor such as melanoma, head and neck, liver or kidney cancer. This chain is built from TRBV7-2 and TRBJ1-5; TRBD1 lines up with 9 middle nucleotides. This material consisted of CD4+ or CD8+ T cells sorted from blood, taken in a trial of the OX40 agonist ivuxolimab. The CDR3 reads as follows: CASSTGQGLQPQHF. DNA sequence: TGTGCCAGCAGCACCGGACAGGGGCTTCAGCCCCAGCATTTT.